Listed here are 29 T cell receptor beta chains from one sample, sequenced in a study of T cell responses to AZD1222 COVID-19 vaccine. Produced via immunoSEQ multiplex PCR; TCRdb's table is partial and in-frame only. The repertoire holds roughly 100,000 clones, 85% to 90% seen once, with around 5% in the top ten. The sequenced sample was peripheral blood, obtained on day 0 of AZD1222 vaccination. The origin of the receptors is an adult in good health.

V is TRBV7-2 and J is TRBJ1-1; tentatively, D is TRBD1 (6 bases). V shed 5 bases and J shed 5 bases, with 18 bases lying between them. Germline V gene sequence: CDR1 SGHTA, CDR2 FQGNSA. CDR3 length: 15 amino acids. The CDR3 here is CASSPREGVGTEAFF. The CDR3 region has the DNA TGTGCCAGCAGCCCCCGGGAGGGGGTTGGGACTGAAGCTTTCTTT.

The chain couples TRBV9 to TRBJ2-3; D is perhaps TRBD1 or TRBD2 (5 bases each). V was cut by 7 bases and J by 3 bases, with 15 bases left in between. This CDR3 has 14 amino acids. Germline lookup yields CDR1 SGDLS and CDR2 YYNGEE. The CDR3: CASRRDGGTDTQYF. In DNA form, the CDR3 reads TGTGCCAGCCGAAGGGACGGCGGGACAGATACGCAGTATTTT.

The chain links TRBV5-5 to TRBJ2-7, with D uncertain. The CDR3 is 12 residues long. Trimming pared 0 bases from V and 6 bases from J, leaving 7 bases between. The V gene's germline CDR1 is SGHKS and CDR2 YYEKEE (reference sequence). CDR3 DNA: TGTGCCAGCAGCTTGGAATTACGCGAGCAGTACTTC. It specifies CASSLELREQYF.

CDR3 nucleotides: TGTGCCAGCAGCCCGCGGCCCTCCATGGGAACTAATGAAAAACTGTTTTTT. Amino acids: CASSPRPSMGTNEKLFF. This chain uses TRBV7-8 with TRBJ1-4; D is undetermined. The germline V gene has CDR1 SGHVS and CDR2 FQNEAQ. The CDR3 has 17 residues. Trimming left V 5 bases short and J 1 base short, with 17 bases between. Full variable domain (remainder filled in from reference TRBV7-8 and TRBJ1-4): GAGVSQSPRYKVAKRGQDVALRCDPISGHVSLFWYQQALGQGPEFLTYFQNEAQLDKSGLPSDRFFAERPEGSVSTLKIQRTQQEDSAVYLCASSPRPSMGTNEKLFFGSGTQLSVL.

The chain links TRBV11-3 to TRBJ2-7; the match to TRBD2 covers 11 bases. This CDR3 has 13 amino acids. Germline V gene data show CDR1 as SGHNT and CDR2 as YENEEA. Unmatched junction bases numbered 3, after V lost 3 bases and J lost 8 bases. This CDR3 reads CASSFSGGAQQYF. As DNA, the CDR3 is TGTGCCAGCAGCTTTAGCGGGGGGGCACAGCAGTACTTC.

This chain uses TRBV11-3 with TRBJ2-1; D is unclear. Germline CDR1 and CDR2: SGHNT and YENEEA. This CDR3 spans 13 amino acids. V gave up 5 bases and J gave up 5 bases, with 10 bases separating them. The CDR3 spells CASSPTRHNEQFF. CDR3 nucleotides: TGTGCCAGCAGCCCCACCCGGCACAATGAGCAGTTCTTC. The variable domain in full, with the rest retrieved from reference TRBV11-3 and TRBJ2-1, is EAGVVQSPRYKIIEKKQPVAFWCNPISGHNTLYWYLQNLGQGPELLIRYENEEAVDDSQLPKDRFSAERLKGVDSTLKIQPAELGDSAVYLCASSPTRHNEQFFGPGTRLTVL.

The chain recombines TRBV7-2 with TRBJ1-2; D gene unclear. There are 14 residues in the CDR3. Trimming left V 5 bases short and J 4 bases short, with 14 bases between. CDR1 is SGHTA, CDR2 FQGNSA, per germline. The CDR3 sequence is CASSLSLGSYGYTF. The CDR3 region has the DNA TGTGCCAGCAGCCTGTCTCTGGGGAGCTATGGCTACACCTTC.

This rearrangement joins TRBV27 to TRBJ2-7; 10 nucleotides line up with TRBD2. Germline assignment: CDR1 MNHEY and CDR2 SMNVEV (reference sequence). The CDR3 runs to 17 residues. Trimming removed 5 bases from V and 7 bases from J; junction bases left unmatched: 17. The CDR3, as DNA: TGTGCCAGCAGTATTCTTACCTCTAGCGGGAGACTGCGTGAGCAGTACTTC. Encoded protein: CASSILTSSGRLREQYF.

The J gene is TRBJ2-5, the V gene TRBV9, with 12 bases identical to TRBD2. The CDR3 is 17 residues long. Germline CDR1 SGDLS, CDR2 YYNGEE. J gave up 2 bases and V 4 bases, and 9 bases lay outside the gene matches. The CDR3 loop is CASSPWTSGIPQETQYF. In nucleotides, the CDR3 is TGTGCCAGCAGCCCTTGGACTAGCGGGATTCCTCAAGAGACCCAGTACTTC.

The chain couples TRBV10-3 to TRBJ1-1; D unresolved. There are 14 residues in the CDR3. Trimming left V 6 bases short and J 6 bases short, with 17 bases between. Germline CDR1 is ENHRY and CDR2 is SYGVKD. The CDR3 DNA is TGTGCCATCAGCGACTCAGCGATTGCCCCTGAAGCTTTCTTT. The encoded protein is CAISDSAIAPEAFF.

The chain recombines TRBV6-1 with TRBJ2-7; TRBD2 aligns across 12 bases. The CDR3 has 16 amino acids. Trimming took 4 bases from V and 3 from J; bases not matched to a gene: 7. Germline CDR1 MNHNS, CDR2 SASEGT. The CDR3: CASSALAGGQGYEQYF. In nucleotides, the CDR3 is TGTGCCAGCAGTGCACTAGCGGGAGGCCAAGGCTACGAGCAGTACTTC.

This chain connects TRBV5-4 to TRBJ2-7, with 10 positions matching TRBD1. The CDR3 length is 16 residues. Germline CDR1 and CDR2: SGHNT and YYREEE (reference sequence). Unmatched junction bases numbered 7, after V lost 2 bases and J lost 2 bases. CDR3 region: CASSLGPGQGPYEQYF. CDR3 coding DNA: TGTGCCAGCAGCTTAGGTCCGGGACAGGGGCCCTACGAGCAGTACTTC.

V and J are TRBV4-3 and TRBJ1-1; the D gene is possibly TRBD1 (6 bases). The V end lost 3 bases, the J end lost 5 bases, and 10 bases lay between the germline ends. CDR1 is LGHNA, CDR2 YSLEER, per germline. The CDR3 has 13 amino acids. The CDR3 region is CASSQRGGTEAFF. Here the CDR3 DNA reads TGCGCCAGCAGCCAGAGGGGGGGTACTGAAGCTTTCTTT.

V is TRBV29-1 and J is TRBJ1-1; tentative D call: TRBD1 (6 bases). CDR3 length: 13 residues. Germline V lookup: CDR1 SQVTM, CDR2 ANQGSEA. V lost 6 bases to trimming and J lost 8 bases, with 19 bases between them. The CDR3 reads CSVGAGGFVEAFF. The CDR3 nucleotides read TGCAGCGTGGGGGCGGGGGGATTTGTAGAAGCTTTCTTT.

The chain carries TRBV19 and TRBJ2-4; weak D call: TRBD1 (6 bases). Germline values: CDR1 LNHDA, CDR2 SQIVND (reference sequence). The CDR3 contains 15 residues. Between the trimmed V and J ends, which lost 4 bases and 5 bases, there was a span of 15 bases. The CDR3: CASSKDRWGQNIQYF. The CDR3 DNA reads TGTGCCAGTAGTAAAGACAGGTGGGGCCAAAACATTCAGTACTTC.

This clone was counted between two and nine times. The chain joins TRBV5-6 to TRBJ1-5, with 9 bases lining up with TRBD1. In germline, CDR1 is SGHDT, CDR2 YYEEEE. J gave up 7 bases and V 7 bases, and 12 bases lay outside the gene matches. There are 15 residues in the CDR3. CDR3 amino acids: CASHKTGTGTQPQHF. In nucleotides, the CDR3 is TGTGCCAGCCATAAAACCGGGACAGGGACCCAGCCCCAGCATTTT. Drawing the rest from reference TRBV5-6 and TRBJ1-5, the complete variable domain is DAGVTQSPTHLIKTRGQQVTLRCSPKSGHDTVSWYQQALGQGPQFIFQYYEEEERQRGNFPDRFSGHQFPNYSSELNVNALLLGDSALYLCASHKTGTGTQPQHFGDGTRLSIL.

The rearrangement joins TRBV4-2 to TRBJ2-7, with TRBD2 matching over 10 bases. Trimming at V came to 4 bases and at J to 1 base, leaving 4 bases not matched to a gene. The CDR3 is 15 residues long. Germline values: CDR1 LGHNA, CDR2 YNFKEQ. CDR3 residues: CASSRGLAVSYEQYF. In nucleotides, the CDR3 is TGTGCCAGCAGCCGAGGACTAGCGGTTTCCTACGAGCAGTACTTC.

The chain employs TRBV19 and TRBJ1-3, with a tentative D call TRBD1 (6 bases). The CDR3 runs 15 residues. V was pared by 2 bases and J by 0 bases, with 8 bases between. CDR1 and CDR2 from the germline V gene are LNHDA and SQIVND (reference sequence). CDR3 bases: TGTGCCAGTAGTATAAGGACAGCCTCTGGAAACACCATATATTTT. Translation: CASSIRTASGNTIYF.

The chain couples TRBV7-2 to TRBJ1-6; D may be TRBD1 (6 bases). CDR3 length: 16 residues. Germline CDR1 and CDR2: SGHTA and FQGNSA. Trimming pared 4 bases from V and 0 bases from J, leaving 10 bases between. The CDR3 DNA reads TGTGCCAGCAGCTCCACAGGGATCTCCTATAATTCACCCCTCCACTTT. Protein sequence: CASSSTGISYNSPLHF.

The rearrangement uses TRBV5-8 and TRBJ1-2; 8 nucleotides align to TRBD1. Germline V gives CDR1 SGHTS, CDR2 YDEGEE. Trimming cost V 2 bases and J 8 bases; bases outside gene matches: 8. This CDR3 has 14 amino acids. The CDR3 here is CASSLQTGAGGYTF. The CDR3 bases are TGTGCCAGCAGCTTACAGACAGGGGCCGGAGGCTACACCTTC. The entire variable domain, with the rest obtained from reference TRBV5-8 and TRBJ1-2, is as follows: EAGVTQSPTHLIKTRGQQATLRCSPISGHTSVYWYQQALGLGLQFLLWYDEGEERNRGNFPPRFSGRQFPNYSSELNVNALELEDSALYLCASSLQTGAGGYTFGSGTRLTVV.

This clone occurred a few times. V is TRBV3-1 (or the pseudogene TRBV3-2) and J is TRBJ2-7; D is unresolved. The CDR3 has 15 residues. V was shortened by 0 bases and J by 3 bases, with 12 bases between the two germline ends. Germline-derived CDR1 and CDR2 are LGHDT and YNNKEL (reference sequence). CDR3 DNA: TGTGCCAGCAGCCAAGAGAGCGACCCCTTCTACGAGCAGTACTTC. It translates to CASSQESDPFYEQYF.

The V gene is TRBV19, the J gene TRBJ2-7, with D perhaps assigned TRBD1 or TRBD2 (6 bases each). The germline V and J ends were trimmed by 3 bases and 6 bases, with 15 bases remaining between them. Germline CDR1 and CDR2: LNHDA and SQIVND (reference sequence). CDR3 length: 14 residues. The CDR3 bases are TGTGCCAGTAGTATTGGTCGCAGGGGAGGCGAGCAGTACTTC. Translating gives CASSIGRRGGEQYF.

This clone was counted a few times. The chain joins TRBV5-1 to TRBJ1-2, with a tentative D call TRBD1 (5 bases). CDR1 is SGHRS and CDR2 is YFSETQ in the germline V gene. This CDR3 region has 17 residues. V was shortened by 7 bases and J by 5 bases, with 27 bases between the two germline ends. The DNA for the CDR3 is TGCGCCAGCTTCCCCGCGGGGGTTCCAGACGTCTGGTATGGCTACACCTTC. This encodes CASFPAGVPDVWYGYTF.

The genes are TRBV29-1 and TRBJ2-3, with D perhaps given as TRBD1 or TRBD2 (5 bases each). The CDR3 is 17 residues long. Per the germline V gene, CDR1 is SQVTM and CDR2 is ANQGSEA. The germline V and J ends were trimmed by 7 bases and 0 bases, with 23 bases remaining between them. CDR3 in DNA: TGCAGCGCCAAACAGAGGGACGGGATAACTAGCACAGATACGCAGTATTTT. It is translated as CSAKQRDGITSTDTQYF.

This clone was seen a handful of times. The rearrangement uses TRBV18 and TRBJ1-4; 7 bases align to TRBD1. The length of the CDR3 is 14 residues. V gave up 6 bases and J gave up 8 bases; unmatched junction bases: 9. Per the germline V gene, CDR1 is KGHSH and CDR2 is LQKENI. CDR3 sequence: CASSDGQVLEKLFF. The CDR3, as DNA: TGTGCCAGCTCGGACGGACAGGTTTTGGAAAAACTGTTTTTT.

On this clone itself: Relative to the germline gene, one junction end is altered; a read error may explain this. The chain has TRBV7-3 and TRBJ2-6; TRBD1 matches at 11 bases. CDR1 is SGHTA and CDR2 is FQGTGA in the germline V gene. This CDR3 region has 15 residues. CDR3 in DNA: TGTGCCAGCAGCCCCCCCCGGGACAGGGGGACCCTCCTGAGTTTC. Translating gives CASSPPRDRGTLLSF.

CDR3 sequence: CASSLVPGAGELFF. The DNA of the CDR3 is TGTGCCAGCAGTTTAGTCCCAGGGGCCGGGGAGCTGTTTTTT. The chain carries TRBV27 and TRBJ2-2; TRBD1 is a possible D gene (6 bases). Trimming took off 2 bases at V and 6 bases at J, with 10 bases between the two ends. Germline CDR1 reads MNHEY; CDR2 reads SMNVEV (reference sequence). The CDR3 is made up of 14 amino acids.

CDR3 amino acids: CAWSPITAGGRSYNEQFF. The CDR3 DNA reads TGTGCCTGGAGCCCTATAACCGCGGGGGGGCGGTCCTACAATGAGCAGTTCTTC. The gene calls are TRBV30 and TRBJ2-1; 9 nucleotides align to TRBD2. Losses at the gene ends were 3 bases for V and 1 base for J; bases not matched to a gene: 13. Germline V gives CDR1 GTSNPN, CDR2 SVGIG (reference sequence). The CDR3 is made up of 18 amino acids.

This chain uses TRBV7-2 with TRBJ1-6; no definite D call. The CDR3 consists of 17 residues. CDR1 is SGHTA and CDR2 is FQGNSA in the germline V gene. V was cut by 0 bases and J by 8 bases, with 17 bases left in between. In DNA form, the CDR3 reads TGTGCCAGCAGCTTAGCGAGTTCACGGCTCTCGGATTCACCCCTCCACTTT. Protein: CASSLASSRLSDSPLHF.